Given below is one T cell receptor beta chain in context. Its antigen is not yet known. Per-nucleotide qualities are absent, and no much larger clonotype sits a single base away. The data belong to a study of T cell changes during pregnancy in multiple sclerosis (dated by TCRdb to about 2019). For the wider study: The study looked at changes in the T cell repertoire across pregnancy in women with multiple sclerosis.

The germline V gene sets CDR1 to SGHVS and CDR2 to FQNEAQ. The V and J ends are trimmed by 7 bases and 2 bases, leaving 17 bases between them. The CDR3, cysteine through phenylalanine, is 15 amino acids long. Only CDR3 DNA remains: 45 bases, in frame from the first base. Library preparation employed the immunoSEQ multiplex PCR assay. Drawn from immuneACCESS, this table holds only the in-frame rearrangements with V and J called that TCRdb kept. Clones are partly lost; checked studies trace under half to an unresolved V gene and leave the rest unexplained. The sample table shows about 39,000 clones, and around 93% are seen once. The leading ten clones occupy 26% of the sample.

The chain couples TRBV7-8 to TRBJ2-5, and TRBD2 may be the D gene, going by 6 matching bases. The material sequenced was CD8+ T cells from peripheral blood mononuclear cells, taken before pregnancy. This sequence originates from a female donor with multiple sclerosis, enrolled in a pregnancy study. The CDR3 loop reads CASNTHPSAQETQYF. The nucleotide sequence is TGTGCCAGCAATACCCACCCTAGCGCTCAAGAGACCCAGTACTTC.